The clone carrying this T cell receptor (beta chain) was seen just once. Individuals aged about 18 to 95 years were recruited from about two dozen US areas. This sample is drawn from a study of blood T cell repertoires in COVID-19. Study at large: Spain, Italy and the United States supplied samples that represented acute and convalescent COVID-19. T cells, B-cell-depleted T cells, or PBMCs supplied cDNA or gDNA.

Germline CDR1 and CDR2: SGDLS and YYNGEE. The CDR3 spans 15 residues. V was shortened by 0 bases and J by 11 bases, with 15 bases between the two germline ends. Here immunoSEQ multiplex PCR was the method, and the copy in TCRdb shows in-frame clones only, minus some. The repertoire holds some 270,000 clones, with 75% to 85% as singletons. The rearrangement joins TRBV9 to TRBJ1-6, with D hard to call. This clonotype was obtained from a woman between 50 and 59 years old with acute COVID-19. Sequencing used PBMCs or T cells enriched from blood (not recorded which). The chain's CDR3 is CASSVVNDLVAPLHF. The CDR3 region has the DNA TGTGCCAGCAGCGTAGTAAACGACTTAGTGGCACCCCTCCACTTT.